This T cell receptor (beta chain) was documented in a study of control samples from healthy donors and cancer patients. J gave up 4 bases and V 0 bases, and 1 base lay outside the gene matches. This CDR3 comprises 15 residues. Germline V gene sequence: CDR1 SGHRS, CDR2 YFSETQ. Profiling relied on immunoSEQ multiplex PCR, and the TCRdb table lists in-frame clones only, not all of them. The sample consists of about 92,000 clones, roughly four fifths of them appearing once. This chain joins TRBV5-1 and TRBJ2-2, with 9 bases identical to TRBD1. Sequenced sample: blood. This clonotype was obtained from an older woman in good health. For the CDR3, the DNA is TGCGCCAGCAGCTTGGCGGGACAGGGCACCGGGGAGCTGTTTTTT. This sequence encodes CASSLAGQGTGELFF.